The 12 T cell receptor beta chains presented below share a single source sample, sequenced in a study of blood T cell repertoires in COVID-19. Method: immunoSEQ multiplex PCR; TCRdb's copy keeps in-frame clones and lacks some. The sample lists 250,000 to 300,000 clones; just under 90% were seen once. The sequenced material came from PBMCs or T cells enriched from blood (not recorded which). The receptors originated from an older woman who had recovered from COVID-19.

The chain joins TRBV28 to TRBJ1-4; maybe TRBD1 (5 bases). V lost 6 bases, J lost 6 bases, and 17 bases lay in between. The CDR3 spans 15 residues. Germline V gene lookup returns CDR1 MDHEN and CDR2 SYDVKM. Here the CDR3 reads CASSETTARHEKLFF. The CDR3, as DNA: TGTGCCAGCAGCGAAACGACAGCTCGACATGAAAAACTGTTTTTT.

Of note for this clone: One end of the junction is discordant with germline, which a read error may explain. This rearrangement joins TRBV11-1 to TRBJ2-7; TRBD1 aligns across 7 bases. Germline V CDR1 and CDR2: SGHAT, FQDESV (reference sequence). CDR3 size: 16 residues. This CDR3 reads CTSSLLGQASSYEQYF. The CDR3, as DNA: TGTACCAGCAGCTTACTCGGACAGGCCTCCTCCTACGAGCAGTACTTC.

This clone was found a few times. The V call is TRBV3-1 (or the pseudogene TRBV3-2), the J call TRBJ2-7; a possible D gene is TRBD2 (7 bases). The V and J ends lost 4 bases and 3 bases respectively, with 13 bases between them. There are 14 residues in the CDR3. Germline-derived CDR1 and CDR2 are LGHDT and YNNKEL (reference sequence). The CDR3 here is CASSRGGSDYEQYF. The CDR3 DNA is TGTGCCAGCAGCCGGGGGGGCTCGGACTACGAGCAGTACTTC.

The chain has TRBV5-5 and TRBJ1-1; TRBD1 agrees at 9 bases. The CDR3 length is 14 residues. Unmatched junction bases numbered 2, after V lost 3 bases and J lost 2 bases. The germline V gene encodes CDR1 SGHKS and CDR2 YYEKEE (reference sequence). The CDR3, as DNA: TGTGCCAGCAGCTCGACAGGGGGTAACACTGAAGCTTTCTTT. Its translation is CASSSTGGNTEAFF.

This CDR3 is CASSSLETVDYEQYF. The CDR3 coding sequence is TGTGCCAGCAGTTCCCTCGAGACAGTAGACTACGAGCAGTACTTC. The chain recombines TRBV27 with TRBJ2-7, with TRBD1 as a possible D gene (5 bases). The CDR3 contains 15 residues. The germline CDR1 and CDR2 sequences are MNHEY and SMNVEV (reference sequence). V lost 4 bases to trimming and J lost 3 bases, with 16 bases between them.

The rearrangement links TRBV27 to TRBJ2-7, with D unclear. CDR1 and CDR2 (germline): MNHEY, SMNVEV (reference sequence). There are 14 residues in the CDR3. V lost 2 bases, J lost 0 bases, and 8 bases lay in between. CDR3 sequence (DNA): TGTGCCAGCAGTTTAGCGGCGGCCTCCTACGAGCAGTACTTC. It translates to CASSLAAASYEQYF.

In this sample, this clone turned up a few times. The chain carries TRBV11-3 and TRBJ2-2; TRBD1 matches 9 bases. The CDR3 is 16 amino acids. Germline-derived CDR1 and CDR2 are SGHNT and YENEEA. The ends lost 4 bases at V and 4 bases at J; junction bases unmatched: 7. The CDR3 loop reads CASSSGTGYGTGELFF. The CDR3 nucleotides are TGTGCCAGCAGCTCGGGGACAGGGTACGGCACCGGGGAGCTGTTTTTT.

The chain is built from TRBV5-6 and TRBJ2-5, with 10 bases matching TRBD2. V shed 4 bases and J 9 bases; nucleotides not matched to a gene: 15. Germline values: CDR1 SGHDT, CDR2 YYEEEE. This CDR3 comprises 16 residues. In nucleotides, the CDR3 is TGTGCCAGCAGCCCAGGACTAGCGGCCCAGAAGGAGGCCCAGTACTTC. Its protein is CASSPGLAAQKEAQYF.

This clone was observed a single time. The rearrangement links TRBV7-2 to TRBJ1-6, with D perhaps matching TRBD1 (5 bases). Trimming shortened V by 7 bases and J by 4 bases, and 14 bases separated the two germline ends. CDR3 length: 15 residues. CDR1 is SGHTA, CDR2 FQGNSA, per germline. The CDR3 here is CASTLGGRYNSPLHF. CDR3 DNA: TGTGCCAGCACCCTGGGGGGACGGTATAATTCACCCCTCCACTTT.

This clone was observed a handful of times. This rearrangement joins TRBV7-8 to TRBJ2-7; no definite D call. Looked up from germline, CDR1 is SGHVS and CDR2 is FQNEAQ. This CDR3 region has 13 residues. With 2 bases removed from V and 2 bases from J, the gap between germline ends came to 7 bases. CDR3 in amino acids: CASSLFGAYEQYF. The DNA for the CDR3 is TGTGCCAGCAGCTTATTTGGAGCCTACGAGCAGTACTTC.

This clone was picked up a small number of times. The genes are TRBV10-3 and TRBJ1-1; weak D call: TRBD1 (6 bases). The CDR3 consists of 13 residues. Germline-derived CDR1 and CDR2 are ENHRY and SYGVKD. Between the trimmed V and J ends, which lost 10 bases and 1 base, there was a span of 13 bases. DNA of the CDR3: TGTGCCACCAGACAGGACCAGAACACTGAAGCTTTCTTT. Translated, it gives CATRQDQNTEAFF.

This clone was recorded a few times. The chain recombines TRBV10-1 with TRBJ2-7; weak D call: TRBD2 (5 bases). There are 15 residues in the CDR3. Trimming took 0 bases from V and 4 from J, leaving 13 bases between them. Germline lookup yields CDR1 WNHNN and CDR2 SYGVQD (reference sequence). CDR3 loop: CASSESILSGYEQYF. CDR3 sequence (DNA): TGCGCCAGCAGTGAGTCGATCCTATCGGGGTACGAGCAGTACTTC.